These 16 T cell receptor beta chains were all obtained from the same sample, sequenced in a study of early T cells in non-severe SARS-CoV-2 infection (dated by TCRdb to the early 2020s). Receptors were amplified or captured by 5' RACE. The sample was run on a NextSeq 500. The raw public data were reprocessed by TCRdb itself: fastp quality trimming at Q25, MiXCR clonotype calling, in-frame beta chains only. For every CDR3 protein sequence, its rows merge into one entry that carries the most common genes and DNA. For this sample there are about 30,000 distinct CDR3 sequences; 4.5% to 7% appear just once. The top ten clonotypes cover roughly 13% of the sample. Input material: whole blood. The receptors were gathered from an adult who was a healthcare worker with PCR-confirmed SARS-CoV-2 infection or an uninfected control (not recorded which).

The sample holds many counts of this clonotype. V and J are TRBV7-9 and TRBJ1-1, with TRBD1 matching over 7 bases. The CDR3 runs 14 residues. The trim removed 2 bases at V and 3 bases at J, leaving 3 bases unmatched. The germline V gene has CDR1 SEHNR and CDR2 FQNEAQ (reference sequence). CDR3 protein: CASSLRRGDTEAFF. CDR3 nucleotide sequence: TGTGCCAGCAGCTTACGCAGGGGGGACACTGAAGCTTTCTTT.

This clonotype was observed many times. The chain links TRBV29-1 to TRBJ1-4, with 7 bases identical to TRBD1. Trimming removed 7 bases from V and 6 bases from J; junction bases left unmatched: 5. The CDR3 is made up of 12 amino acids. The V gene's germline CDR1 is SQVTM and CDR2 ANQGSEA. Here the CDR3 DNA reads TGCAGCGGCCGGGACAGTTATGAAAAACTGTTTTTT. Encoded protein: CSGRDSYEKLFF.

V gene TRBV7-2 combines with J gene TRBJ1-2; weak D call: TRBD1 (6 bases). From germline, CDR1 is SGHTA and CDR2 FQGNSA. The ends were cut back, 5 bases at V and 6 bases at J, with 19 bases in the middle. This CDR3 has 15 amino acids. The CDR3 sequence: CASSPRGSDTHGYTF. CDR3 in DNA: TGTGCCAGCAGCCCCAGGGGATCAGACACACATGGCTACACCTTC.

This clonotype was seen ten or more times. The chain employs TRBV5-5 and TRBJ2-5; 8 bases align to TRBD1. Germline V gene sequence: CDR1 SGHKS, CDR2 YYEKEE (reference sequence). The V and J ends lost 1 base and 3 bases, in that order; junction bases with no gene match: 5. CDR3 length: 15 residues. The chain's CDR3 is CASSLWDRREETQYF. The CDR3 nucleotides read TGTGCCAGCAGCTTGTGGGACAGGAGAGAAGAGACCCAGTACTTC.

There are many counts of this clonotype. V and J are TRBV5-1 and TRBJ2-6; 8 bases map to TRBD1. CDR1 is SGHRS, CDR2 YFSETQ, per germline. The V gene end was trimmed by 5 bases and the J gene end by 0 bases; junction bases not matched to a gene: 10. CDR3 size: 18 residues. This CDR3 is CASRRGQEGTSGANVLTF. The CDR3 nucleotides are TGCGCCAGCAGACGGGGACAGGAAGGGACCTCTGGGGCCAACGTCCTGACTTTC.

This clonotype has ten or more counts. This rearrangement joins TRBV7-2 to TRBJ2-7; D might be TRBD1 (6 bases). The ends were cut back, 5 bases at V and 4 bases at J, with 18 bases in the middle. The germline V gene has CDR1 SGHTA and CDR2 FQGNSA. This CDR3 has 15 residues. As DNA, the CDR3 is TGTGCCAGCAGCCCTACAGGGTCGGGGCGGTACGAGCAGTACTTC. Its protein product is CASSPTGSGRYEQYF.

This clonotype has at least ten counts. The chain links TRBV6-6 to TRBJ2-1; 10 positions agree with TRBD1. The CDR3 has 14 residues. V gave up 5 bases and J gave up 6 bases; unmatched junction bases: 4. Germline CDR1 is MNHNY and CDR2 is SVGAGI (reference sequence). CDR3 loop: CASSNGQGGNEQFF. The CDR3 DNA reads as TGTGCCAGCAGTAACGGACAGGGGGGCAATGAGCAGTTCTTC.

This clonotype has at least ten counts. This sequence joins TRBV14 and TRBJ1-1; perhaps TRBD1 as D (5 bases). From germline, CDR1 is SGHDN and CDR2 FVKESK. The CDR3 is 14 amino acids. V shed 4 bases and J shed 0 bases, with 9 bases lying between them. The CDR3 loop is CASSPPGLNTEAFF. The CDR3 DNA reads as TGTGCCAGCAGCCCGCCGGGACTGAACACTGAAGCTTTCTTT.

This clonotype has at least ten counts. The gene calls are TRBV30 and TRBJ2-5; D perhaps matches TRBD1 (6 bases). Germline lookup yields CDR1 GTSNPN and CDR2 SVGIG (reference sequence). V lost 2 bases to trimming and J lost 2 bases, with 12 bases between them. The CDR3 loop spans 14 amino acids. CDR3 sequence: CAWSTGTRQETQYF. The CDR3 DNA is TGTGCCTGGAGTACCGGGACAAGGCAAGAGACCCAGTACTTC.

This clonotype has more than one count but fewer than ten. The chain is built from TRBV2 and TRBJ1-1; 8 bases are shared with TRBD1. Germline V gene sequence: CDR1 SNHLY, CDR2 FYNNEI. This CDR3 is 15 amino acids long. J gave up 0 bases and V 6 bases, and 6 bases lay outside the gene matches. The CDR3 nucleotides read TGTGCCAGCAGGCTAGCGACAGGGGTGAACACTGAAGCTTTCTTT. It specifies CASRLATGVNTEAFF.

This clonotype has just a few counts. This chain uses TRBV3-1 with TRBJ1-4, with unresolved D. The CDR3 totals 14 residues. In germline, CDR1 is LGHDT, CDR2 YNNKEL (reference sequence). Trimming removed 6 bases at V and 0 bases at J, with 8 bases between. The CDR3 loop is CASSLDSTNEKLFF. The CDR3 DNA sequence: TGTGCCAGCAGTCTCGACTCAACTAATGAAAAACTGTTTTTT.

In this sample, this clonotype turned up many times. The rearrangement links TRBV5-1 to TRBJ2-1; TRBD2 matches 9 bases. The V gene end was trimmed by 3 bases and the J gene end by 0 bases; junction bases not matched to a gene: 16. This CDR3 is 20 amino acids long. Per germline, CDR1 SGHRS and CDR2 YFSETQ. CDR3: CASSSRIAGVLRSSYNEQFF. The CDR3 bases are TGCGCCAGCAGCTCCCGTATAGCGGGGGTCCTACGGAGCTCCTACAATGAGCAGTTCTTC.

This clonotype was detected ten times or more. The V and J genes are TRBV20-1 and TRBJ2-7; D remains unclear. CDR1 and CDR2 (germline): DFQATT, SNEGSKA (reference sequence). This CDR3 has 15 residues. V was cut by 1 base and J by 0 bases, with 13 bases left in between. CDR3 sequence (DNA): TGCAGTGCTAGAGTAAGGGAATTTAGCTCCTACGAGCAGTACTTC. Residues: CSARVREFSSYEQYF.

This clonotype occurred many times. The chain has TRBV5-6 and TRBJ2-5; 10 positions match TRBD1. V lost 6 bases, J lost 8 bases, and 10 bases stayed unmatched. Germline V gives CDR1 SGHDT, CDR2 YYEEEE. This CDR3 region has 14 residues. The CDR3 is CASTRQGASLTQYF. As DNA, the CDR3 is TGTGCCAGCACTAGACAGGGGGCCTCCCTTACCCAGTACTTC.

This clonotype was seen ten or more times. The rearrangement links TRBV12-2 to TRBJ1-1. TRBV12-2 is annotated as a pseudogene. CDR3 size: 14 residues. For the CDR3, the DNA is TGTGCAAGTCGCTTGACCCCGAAACGAGGTGAAGCTTTCTTT. Its translation is CASRLTPKRGEAFF.

This clonotype occurred many times. The rearrangement uses TRBV27 and TRBJ2-3, with 9 bases aligning to TRBD2. The V gene end was trimmed by 8 bases and the J gene end by 2 bases; junction bases not matched to a gene: 11. This CDR3 spans 16 amino acids. Germline V gene lookup returns CDR1 MNHEY and CDR2 SMNVEV (reference sequence). The CDR3 coding sequence is TGTGCCAGCGGTTCAATCCAGCGGGGGGACACAGATACGCAGTATTTT. Protein sequence: CASGSIQRGDTDTQYF.